Listed below are T cell receptor beta chains from one sample, sequenced in a study of blood T cell repertoires in COVID-19. Using immunoSEQ multiplex PCR, the repertoire was profiled, and TCRdb retains in-frame clones only, with some absent. This sample carries 50,000 to 65,000 clones, 88% of them seen once, and the ten largest clones take approximately 3.9%. The material sequenced was peripheral blood. These receptors were collected from a man aged 70-80 years with acute or convalescent COVID-19. Each CDR3 is given with its conserved first and last residue. Fields, in order: D gene, V gene, J gene, CDR3 DNA, CDR3 protein. D genes are given only for firm matches.

d_gene: TRBD1
v_gene: TRBV24-1
j_gene: TRBJ1-5
CDR3nt: TGTGCCCCCCGCCTGGACAGGTGCAATCAGCCCCAGCATTTT
CDR3aa: CAPRLDRCNQPQHF

d_gene: -
v_gene: TRBV25-1
j_gene: TRBJ1-2
CDR3nt: TGTGCCAGCAGTACCTCAGGGGCCCTTTATGGCTACACCTTC
CDR3aa: CASSTSGALYGYTF

d_gene: TRBD1
v_gene: TRBV4-1
j_gene: TRBJ1-5
CDR3nt: TGCGCCAGCAGCCCCACAGGGGAAACTCAGCCCCAGCATTTT
CDR3aa: CASSPTGETQPQHF

d_gene: TRBD1
v_gene: TRBV15
j_gene: TRBJ1-4
CDR3nt: TGTGCCACCAGCAGACTAACCGGGACAGGCTCAACTAATGAAAAACTGTTTTTT
CDR3aa: CATSRLTGTGSTNEKLFF

d_gene: TRBD1
v_gene: TRBV7-9
j_gene: TRBJ2-6
CDR3nt: TGTGCCGTACCGGGACAGGCGGGCTCTGGGGCCAACGTCCTGACTTTC
CDR3aa: CAVPGQAGSGANVLTF

d_gene: TRBD2
v_gene: TRBV5-1
j_gene: TRBJ2-3
CDR3nt: TGCGCCAGCAGCTTGAGTATAGCGGGGGGGCAAGATACGCAGTATTTT
CDR3aa: CASSLSIAGGQDTQYF

d_gene: TRBD1
v_gene: TRBV4-1
j_gene: TRBJ2-7
CDR3nt: TGCGCCAGCAGCCCGGACAGGGGCTCCTACGAGCAGTACTTC
CDR3aa: CASSPDRGSYEQYF

d_gene: -
v_gene: TRBV2
j_gene: TRBJ1-5
CDR3nt: TGTGCCAGCAGTGAGGGGGCGAGCAATCAGCCCCAGCATTTT
CDR3aa: CASSEGASNQPQHF

d_gene: TRBD1
v_gene: TRBV18
j_gene: TRBJ2-7
CDR3nt: TGTGCCAGCTCACCCAGACAGGGGGTGAGCTCCTACGAGCAGTACTTC
CDR3aa: CASSPRQGVSSYEQYF

d_gene: TRBD2
v_gene: TRBV6-6
j_gene: TRBJ2-5
CDR3nt: TGTGCCAGCAGTTATCCCGCTAGCGGGGTTCAAGAGACCCAGTACTTC
CDR3aa: CASSYPASGVQETQYF

d_gene: -
v_gene: TRBV10-2
j_gene: TRBJ2-7
CDR3nt: TGCGCCAGCAGAGCGGCTGACACCTACGAGCAGTACTTC
CDR3aa: CASRAADTYEQYF

d_gene: TRBD1
v_gene: TRBV7-2
j_gene: TRBJ2-1
CDR3nt: TGTGCCAGCGGACCACAGGGGAACAATGAGCAGTTCTTC
CDR3aa: CASGPQGNNEQFF

d_gene: TRBD1
v_gene: TRBV7-8
j_gene: TRBJ1-6
CDR3nt: TGTGCCAGCAGCTTATCCGGGACAGGGTATAGTCCCCTCCACTTT
CDR3aa: CASSLSGTGYSPLHF

d_gene: -
v_gene: TRBV28
j_gene: TRBJ2-3
CDR3nt: TGTGCCAGCAGTTTTTGGTCTCGGGGCGGGGGCGCAGATACGCAGTATTTT
CDR3aa: CASSFWSRGGGADTQYF